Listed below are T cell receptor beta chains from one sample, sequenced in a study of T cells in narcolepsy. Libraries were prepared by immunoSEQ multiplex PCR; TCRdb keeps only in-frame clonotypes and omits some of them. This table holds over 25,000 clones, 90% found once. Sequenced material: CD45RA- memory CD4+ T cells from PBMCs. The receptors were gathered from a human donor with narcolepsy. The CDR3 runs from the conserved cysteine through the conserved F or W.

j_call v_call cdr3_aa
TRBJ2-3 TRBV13 CASSLGLLGTGVHTDTQYF
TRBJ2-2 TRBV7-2 CASSPYAGGLAGELFF
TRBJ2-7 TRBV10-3 CAISESKRQGGSSEQYF
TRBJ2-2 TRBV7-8 CASSPKRVRPTGELFF
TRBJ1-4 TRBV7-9 CASSFEGANEKLFF
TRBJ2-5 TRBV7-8 CASSFGGEETQYF
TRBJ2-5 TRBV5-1 CASSFGAGKETQYF
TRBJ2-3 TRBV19 CASSTMASGGAGTDTQYF
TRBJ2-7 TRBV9 CASSVDPGPREQYF
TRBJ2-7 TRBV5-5 CASSLEVSYEQYF
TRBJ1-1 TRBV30 CAWSDGNTEAFF
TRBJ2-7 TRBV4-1 CASSQDWGQGGYEQYF
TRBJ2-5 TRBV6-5 CASSYSRAQETQYF
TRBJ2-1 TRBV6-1 CASSEGPREQFF
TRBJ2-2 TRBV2 CASSPSGLTGAGELFF
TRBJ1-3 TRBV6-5 CASSYSGHGSGNTIYF
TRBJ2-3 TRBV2 CASSDGADTQYF
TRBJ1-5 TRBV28 CASTYGSQPQHF
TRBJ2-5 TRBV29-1 CSVVWVGETQYF
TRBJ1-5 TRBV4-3 CASSQEAGGNQPQHF
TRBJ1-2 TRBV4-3 CASSPGTGEQGSGYTF
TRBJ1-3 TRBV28 CASSFRGNTIYF
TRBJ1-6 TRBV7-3 CASSLGQGNNSPLHF
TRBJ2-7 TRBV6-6 CASRSITGPYEQYF
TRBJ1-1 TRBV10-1 CASSEYDGEAFF
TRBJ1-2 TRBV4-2 CASSQSRLGVYGYTF
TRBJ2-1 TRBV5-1 CASPPSPGLEEGNEQFF
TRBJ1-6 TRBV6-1 CASSDQGVGLNSPLHF
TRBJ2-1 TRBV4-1 CASSQGTSGGYNEQFF
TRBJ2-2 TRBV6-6 CASRPGTGDYTGELFF
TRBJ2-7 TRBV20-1 CSASMGNEQYF
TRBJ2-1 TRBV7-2 CASSSTSNEQFF
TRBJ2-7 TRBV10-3 CAISRRGTDYEQYF
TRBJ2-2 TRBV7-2 CASSFSGANTGELFF
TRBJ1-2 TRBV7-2 CASSLRDPTYGYTF
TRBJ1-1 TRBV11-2 CASSLGRPHPRSLNTEAFF
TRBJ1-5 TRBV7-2 CASSLGQGGGNQPQHF
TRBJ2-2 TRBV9 CASSVSWGLARGTGELFF
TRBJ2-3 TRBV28 CASSYEGRGQYF
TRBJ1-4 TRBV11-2 CASSLVVGRGNEKLFF
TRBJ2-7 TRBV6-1 CASSDPPGLNTYEQYF
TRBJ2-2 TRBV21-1 CASSKVRGLAGVGTGELFF
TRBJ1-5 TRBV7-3 CASSLSFNQPQHF